The 25 T cell receptor beta chains listed next were all sequenced from one sample in a study of cytomegalovirus exposure and HLA in healthy donors. Both 60 Vbeta primers and 13 Jbeta primers went into the PCR. Sequenced by immunoSEQ multiplex PCR; TCRdb stores in-frame clones only, minus some. The sample records 70,000 to 95,000 clones, 60% to 85% being singletons. Material for sequencing was PBMCs. The receptors originated from a male donor in good health and CMV-seronegative.

Details on this clone: The junction differs from germline at one of its ends, possibly a read error. This chain joins TRBV10-3 and TRBJ1-5; D not resolved. This CDR3 is built from 15 residues. In germline, CDR1 is ENHRY, CDR2 SYGVKD. The CDR3 nucleotides read TGTGCCATCAGTGAGTCTCCAGACTATGATCAGCCCCAGAATTTT. Its translation is CAISESPDYDQPQNF.

This clone was picked up a small number of times. J is TRBJ2-2 and V is TRBV19; D is uncertain. Deletions cut 8 bases from V and 5 bases from J, with 15 bases between. The germline V gene has CDR1 LNHDA and CDR2 SQIVND (reference sequence). The CDR3 extends over 14 amino acids. The CDR3 sequence: CASCAQPSTGELFF. The CDR3 region has the DNA TGTGCCAGTTGTGCACAGCCTTCTACCGGGGAGCTGTTTTTT.

This chain uses TRBV7-9 with TRBJ2-3; a possible D gene is TRBD2 (7 bases). CDR1 is SEHNR and CDR2 is FQNEAQ in the germline V gene (reference sequence). This CDR3 spans 15 amino acids. The V end lost 5 bases, the J end lost 1 base, and 13 bases lay between the germline ends. The CDR3, as DNA: TGTGCCAGCAGCGAGGGGGGGGGACGCACAGATACGCAGTATTTT. It is translated as CASSEGGGRTDTQYF.

The V gene is TRBV10-3, the J gene TRBJ2-1, with D perhaps TRBD2 (7 bases). The CDR3 totals 16 residues. The V end was cut by 2 bases, the J end by 7 bases, with 18 bases between. Germline V gene lookup returns CDR1 ENHRY and CDR2 SYGVKD. CDR3 in amino acids: CAISEAGAGGTNEQFF. CDR3 coding DNA: TGTGCCATCAGTGAGGCGGGGGCCGGGGGCACTAATGAGCAGTTCTTC.

V gene TRBV7-2 combines with J gene TRBJ1-5, with a possible D match to TRBD1 (5 bases). The CDR3 is 16 amino acids. V was pared by 2 bases and J by 1 base, with 12 bases between. Germline CDR1 reads SGHTA; CDR2 reads FQGNSA. CDR3 sequence reads: CASSLYGGGSNQPQHF. In DNA, the CDR3 is TGTGCCAGCAGCTTATATGGGGGGGGGAGCAATCAGCCCCAGCATTTT.

This clone was observed a few times. This chain joins TRBV7-7 and TRBJ1-1; D perhaps matches TRBD1 (5 bases). Germline CDR1 reads SSHAT; CDR2 reads FNYEAQ (reference sequence). V gave up 5 bases and J gave up 0 bases, with 10 bases separating them. The CDR3 totals 14 residues. CDR3 sequence reads: CASSPDSVNTEAFF. Here the CDR3 DNA reads TGTGCCAGCAGCCCCGACAGCGTGAACACTGAAGCTTTCTTT.

This chain connects TRBV5-6 to TRBJ2-1; D gene uncertain. V lost 2 bases to trimming and J lost 7 bases, with 4 bases between them. The germline V gene has CDR1 SGHDT and CDR2 YYEEEE. The CDR3 runs 11 residues. The CDR3 nucleotides are TGTGCCAGCAGCTTTCGTAATGAGCAGTTCTTC. Protein: CASSFRNEQFF.

This clone was recorded once. This rearrangement joins TRBV30 to TRBJ1-5, with TRBD1 matching over 9 bases. Germline CDR1 GTSNPN, CDR2 SVGIG (reference sequence). The V segment lost 1 base and the J segment 7 bases; nucleotides outside the gene matches: 8. The CDR3 has 15 residues. DNA for the CDR3: TGTGCCTGGAGTGCCCATACAGGGGGCACGCAGCCCCAGCATTTT. This gives the protein CAWSAHTGGTQPQHF.

J is TRBJ2-7 and V is TRBV29-1; TRBD2 aligns across 12 bases. The trim removed 2 bases at V and 4 bases at J, leaving 3 bases unmatched. Germline lookup yields CDR1 SQVTM and CDR2 ANQGSEA. The CDR3 is 14 residues long. This CDR3 reads CSVELTSGRYEQYF. For the CDR3, the DNA is TGCAGCGTTGAATTGACTAGCGGGAGATACGAGCAGTACTTC.

V and J are TRBV19 and TRBJ2-5, with 10 nucleotides matching TRBD1. Germline V lookup: CDR1 LNHDA, CDR2 SQIVND (reference sequence). The V segment lost 6 bases and the J segment 8 bases; nucleotides outside the gene matches: 12. The CDR3 has 15 residues. The CDR3 is CASRPFSRDRGTQYF. CDR3 nucleotides: TGTGCCAGTAGACCCTTCTCTCGGGACAGGGGAACCCAGTACTTC.

The chain uses TRBV10-3 and TRBJ2-5; weak D call: TRBD1 (5 bases). The CDR3 sequence is 15 residues long. V shed 8 bases and J shed 2 bases, with 18 bases lying between them. Germline V lookup: CDR1 ENHRY, CDR2 SYGVKD. In nucleotides, the CDR3 is TGTGCCATCGGCACGGCAGGGAAGGGGCAAGAGACCCAGTACTTC. This gives the protein CAIGTAGKGQETQYF.

Only one count was recorded for this clone. The gene calls are TRBV5-1 and TRBJ1-1; D gene ambiguous. From germline, CDR1 is SGHRS and CDR2 YFSETQ. With 5 bases removed from V and 1 base from J, the gap between germline ends came to 12 bases. The length of the CDR3 is 14 residues. The chain's CDR3 is CASSVRGRNTEAFF. CDR3 DNA sequence: TGCGCCAGCAGTGTGAGAGGGAGGAACACTGAAGCTTTCTTT.

CDR3 sequence: CASSEVTGEDTGELFF. The CDR3 coding sequence is TGTGCCAGCAGTGAGGTTACCGGCGAGGACACCGGGGAGCTGTTTTTT. The chain combines TRBV2 with TRBJ2-2; unclear D gene. V lost 3 bases and J lost 3, with 14 bases in between. Germline CDR1 reads SNHLY; CDR2 reads FYNNEI. The CDR3 length is 16 residues.

V and J are TRBV10-3 and TRBJ2-5, with D perhaps TRBD2 (5 bases). V lost 4 bases to trimming and J lost 5 bases, with 8 bases between them. The germline CDR1 and CDR2 sequences are ENHRY and SYGVKD. The CDR3 has 12 amino acids. The CDR3 DNA is TGTGCCATCAGTGCGGGAACGGAGACCCAGTACTTC. It is translated as CAISAGTETQYF.

The chain joins TRBV30 to TRBJ2-5; 7 nucleotides agree with TRBD1. The last part of the DNA fits TRBJ2-7 better; the J call may be wrong. This CDR3 region has 15 residues. CDR1 and CDR2 (germline): GTSNPN, SVGIG (reference sequence). The CDR3 is CAWRAPRTGSYEQYF. The CDR3 region has the DNA TGTGCCTGGAGAGCCCCTAGGACAGGTTCCTACGAGCAGTACTTC.

The V gene is TRBV5-1, the J gene TRBJ1-6, with D unclear. The CDR3 runs to 13 residues. V gave up 4 bases and J gave up 7 bases, with 9 bases separating them. Germline V lookup: CDR1 SGHRS, CDR2 YFSETQ. The CDR3 bases are TGCGCCAGCAGCCCCGACTCAAATTCACCCCTCCACTTT. Translation gives CASSPDSNSPLHF. The variable domain in full, completed from reference TRBV5-1 and TRBJ1-6, reads KAGVTQTPRYLIKTRGQQVTLSCSPISGHRSVSWYQQTPGQGLQFLFEYFSETQRNKGNFPGRFSGRQFSNSRSEMNVSTLELGDSALYLCASSPDSNSPLHFGNGTRLTVT.

The V gene is TRBV29-1, the J gene TRBJ1-4, with 8 bases aligning to TRBD1. The V gene end was trimmed by 4 bases and the J gene end by 5 bases; junction bases not matched to a gene: 6. The CDR3 is made up of 14 amino acids. Germline V gene sequence: CDR1 SQVTM, CDR2 ANQGSEA. CDR3 DNA: TGCAGCGTTGGGATGACAGGGGTGAATGAAAAACTGTTTTTT. It specifies CSVGMTGVNEKLFF.

The chain uses TRBV6-6 and TRBJ1-4; TRBD1 matches 12 bases. Germline CDR1 MNHNY, CDR2 SVGAGI (reference sequence). Trimming cost V 7 bases and J 10 bases; bases outside gene matches: 4. The CDR3 spans 13 residues. Here the CDR3 reads CASMGQGALKLFF. CDR3 coding DNA: TGTGCCAGCATGGGACAGGGGGCGTTAAAACTGTTTTTT.

The J gene is TRBJ2-2, the V gene TRBV5-1; 12 nucleotides agree with TRBD1. CDR3 size: 19 residues. V was clipped by 2 bases and J by 3 bases; unmatched bases: 11. Germline CDR1 and CDR2: SGHRS and YFSETQ. CDR3 amino acids: CASSLRTRDRGLDTGELFF. The CDR3 coding sequence is TGCGCCAGCAGCTTACGCACCCGGGACAGGGGGCTGGACACCGGGGAGCTGTTTTTT.

The gene calls are TRBV6-1 and TRBJ2-7; 8 bases map to TRBD1. CDR3 length equals 15 residues. From germline, CDR1 is MNHNS and CDR2 SASEGT. V dropped 4 bases and J dropped 1; count of bases not matched to a gene: 6. The CDR3 protein is CASSGGQVISYEQYF. As DNA, the CDR3 is TGTGCCAGCAGTGGGGGACAGGTTATATCCTACGAGCAGTACTTC.

The chain joins TRBV5-6 to TRBJ2-7; D not resolved. Trimming cost V 0 bases and J 2 bases, with 6 bases left between them. This CDR3 has 13 amino acids. The germline gives CDR1 SGHDT, CDR2 YYEEEE. CDR3 sequence: CASSLDRTYEQYF. CDR3 nucleotides: TGTGCCAGCAGCTTGGATAGAACCTACGAGCAGTACTTC.

The chain employs TRBV12-5 and TRBJ2-1; 8 bases match TRBD2. Per the germline V gene, CDR1 is LGHNT and CDR2 is FRNRAP. J gave up 7 bases and V 7 bases, and 9 bases lay outside the gene matches. The CDR3 loop spans 14 amino acids. The DNA of the CDR3 is TGTGCTAGTGTTCCGGGACTAGGGGGGAATGAGCAGTTCTTC. Translated, it gives CASVPGLGGNEQFF.

The chain recombines TRBV6-5 with TRBJ1-3; D uncertain. Trimming took off 6 bases at V and 4 bases at J, with 7 bases between the two ends. Looked up from germline, CDR1 is MNHEY and CDR2 is SVGAGI. This CDR3 comprises 12 residues. CDR3 loop: CASRSVGNTIYF. The DNA of the CDR3 is TGTGCCAGCAGATCCGTAGGAAACACCATATATTTT.

Comments on this clone: The junction shows a germline mismatch at one end, possibly a read error. V and J are TRBV11-2 and TRBJ1-2; D might be TRBD1 (5 bases). From germline, CDR1 is SGHAT and CDR2 FQNNGV. The CDR3 contains 12 residues. CDR3 protein: CASRSRQIGYPF. The CDR3 region has the DNA TGTGCCAGCAGATCGAGACAGATTGGCTACCCCTTC.

The chain recombines TRBV19 with TRBJ1-5; 7 nucleotides agree with TRBD1. The junction had 3 bases not matched to a gene; V was cut back by 8 bases and J by 2 bases. The CDR3 sequence is 13 residues long. Per the germline V gene, CDR1 is LNHDA and CDR2 is SQIVND (reference sequence). The CDR3 DNA is TGTGCCAGTGAGGGACAGCGCAATCAGCCCCAGCATTTT. This translates into CASEGQRNQPQHF.